The rows below give T cell receptor beta chains drawn from one sample of a study of blood T cell repertoires in COVID-19. Using immunoSEQ multiplex PCR, the repertoire was profiled, and TCRdb retains in-frame clones only, with some absent. This sample has roughly 35,000 clones, with nearly 80% found just once. Sample: peripheral blood. The receptors shown here come from a man at least 80 years old with acute or convalescent COVID-19. CDR3s include the opening cysteine and the closing phenylalanine or tryptophan. The order of the fields is V gene, D gene, J gene, clone size, CDR3 protein, CDR3 DNA. D genes are given only for firm matches. A row's size may be missing; if present it is once, few, many or a size class.

TRBV10-3	TRBD1	TRBJ2-5	NA	CAISEGTGGGQETQYF	TGTGCCATCAGTGAAGGGACAGGGGGCGGGCAAGAGACCCAGTACTTC
TRBV30	NA	TRBJ2-3	few	CAWSLELDLPYF	TGTGCCTGGAGTCTTGAACTAGATCTCCCCTATTTT
TRBV6-1	NA	TRBJ1-3	few	CASSEPATRGNTIYF	TGTGCCAGCAGTGAGCCCGCGACTCGGGGAAACACCATATATTTT
TRBV20-1	NA	TRBJ1-3	NA	CSASWGRGNTIYF	TGCAGTGCTAGTTGGGGGCGAGGAAACACCATATATTTT
TRBV6-5	TRBD1	TRBJ1-4	NA	CASSPGTGGGKLFF	TGTGCCAGCAGTCCCGGGACAGGAGGGGGAAAACTGTTTTTT
TRBV5-5	TRBD1	TRBJ1-2	NA	CASSPDRVNYGYTF	TGTGCCAGCAGCCCGGACAGGGTCAACTATGGCTACACCTTC
TRBV29-1	TRBD2	TRBJ2-7	NA	CSVDLGGLAYEQYF	TGCAGCGTAGACCTTGGGGGACTAGCCTACGAGCAGTACTTC
TRBV5-4	TRBD2	TRBJ2-1	NA	CASSLKRGDNEQFF	TGTGCCAGCAGCTTGAAGCGGGGAGACAATGAGCAGTTCTTC
TRBV6-4	TRBD1	TRBJ1-1	NA	CASSRFGTGVGNTEAFF	TGTGCCAGCAGTAGGTTTGGGACAGGGGTAGGGAACACTGAAGCTTTCTTT
TRBV4-2	NA	TRBJ1-2	NA	CASSQAERTNYGYTF	TGTGCCAGCAGCCAAGCCGAGAGGACTAACTATGGCTACACCTTC
TRBV19	TRBD1	TRBJ1-4	NA	CASSIEEVGQKLFF	TGTGCCAGTAGTATAGAAGAGGTGGGACAGAAACTGTTTTTT